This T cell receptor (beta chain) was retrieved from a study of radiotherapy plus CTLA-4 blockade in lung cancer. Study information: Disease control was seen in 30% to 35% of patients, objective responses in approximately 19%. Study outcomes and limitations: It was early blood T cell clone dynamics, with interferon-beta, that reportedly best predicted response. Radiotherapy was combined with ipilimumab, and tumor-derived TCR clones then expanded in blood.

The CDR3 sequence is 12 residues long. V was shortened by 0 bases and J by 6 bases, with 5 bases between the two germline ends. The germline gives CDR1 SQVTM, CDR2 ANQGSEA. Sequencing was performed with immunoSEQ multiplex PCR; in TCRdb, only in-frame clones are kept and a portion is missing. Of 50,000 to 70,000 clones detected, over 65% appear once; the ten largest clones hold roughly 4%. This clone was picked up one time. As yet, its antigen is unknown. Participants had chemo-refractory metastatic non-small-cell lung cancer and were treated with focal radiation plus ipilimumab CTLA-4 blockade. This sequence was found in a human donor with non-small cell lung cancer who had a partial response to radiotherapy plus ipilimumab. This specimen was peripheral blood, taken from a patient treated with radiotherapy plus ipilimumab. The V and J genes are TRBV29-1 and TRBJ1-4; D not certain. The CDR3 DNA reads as TGCAGCGTTGAAGATCAGGATGAAAAACTGTTTTTT. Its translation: CSVEDQDEKLFF.